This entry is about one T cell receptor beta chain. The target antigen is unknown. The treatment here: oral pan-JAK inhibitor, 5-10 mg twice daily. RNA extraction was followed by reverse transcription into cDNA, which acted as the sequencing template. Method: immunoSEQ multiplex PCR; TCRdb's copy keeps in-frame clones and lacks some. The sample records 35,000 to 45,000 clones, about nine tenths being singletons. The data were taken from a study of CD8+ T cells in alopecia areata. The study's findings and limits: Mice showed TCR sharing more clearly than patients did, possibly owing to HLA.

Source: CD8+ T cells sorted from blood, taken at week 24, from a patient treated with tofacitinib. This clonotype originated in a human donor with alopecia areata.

CDR3 nucleotide sequence: TGTGCCAGCAGCCGCAGGGGGGGGAATTCACCCCTCCACTTT. Amino acids: CASSRRGGNSPLHF. This rearrangement joins TRBV5-6 to TRBJ1-6; 7 bases fit TRBD1. The CDR3 sequence is 14 residues long. Losses at the gene ends were 4 bases for V and 7 bases for J; bases not matched to a gene: 5. Germline values: CDR1 SGHDT, CDR2 YYEEEE.